These T cell receptor beta chains were read from a single sample in a study of T cells in Graves' hyperthyroidism and ophthalmopathy. TCRdb reprocessed the multiplex PCR reads via MiXCR and lists one record per CDR3 protein. The sample records about 740,000 distinct CDR3 sequences, approximately 14% being singletons. Sequenced: blood. The source of these receptors is a woman under 30 with Graves' hyperthyroidism. CDR3s include the opening cysteine and the closing phenylalanine or tryptophan. D genes are given only for firm matches. Clone size is given for some rows only: seen once, a few or many times, or a class if the clone is expanded.

TRBJ2-1 TRBV19 few TRBD2 TGTGCCAGTAGTATAGCAGCGGGAGGCCCGAGCTCCTACAATGAGCAGTTCTTC CASSIAAGGPSSYNEQFF
TRBJ2-1 TRBV6-2/TRBV6-3 NA NA TGTGCCAGCACTTGGAGCTCCTACAATGAGCAGTTCTTC CASTWSSYNEQFF
TRBJ2-7 TRBV7-8 many TRBD1 TGTGCCAGCAGCGGGCCAGGACAGGGTAAAACCTACGAGCAGTACTTC CASSGPGQGKTYEQYF
TRBJ2-3 TRBV19 NA NA TGTGCCAGTAGAAAAAACTTGGTCGGAGATACGCAGTATTTT CASRKNLVGDTQYF
TRBJ2-7 TRBV2 few TRBD2 TGTGCCAGCAACGAGGGACTAGCGGTAACGTACGAGCAGTACTTC CASNEGLAVTYEQYF
TRBJ2-1 TRBV20-1 NA NA TGCAGTGCTAGTGGGGACTGGGGAAGTAGTGAGCAGTTCTTC CSASGDWGSSEQFF
TRBJ2-1 TRBV7-2 many TRBD2 TGTGCCAGCACCCTGGGACTAGCAAGCAATGAGCAGTTCTTC CASTLGLASNEQFF
TRBJ1-2 TRBV3-1 many NA TGTGCCAGCAGCCAAGACGGTGGTGGCTACACCTTC CASSQDGGGYTF
TRBJ2-1 TRBV19 few NA TGTGCCAGTAACCGGACAGAATGGGCCAATGAGCAGTTCTTC CASNRTEWANEQFF
TRBJ2-7 TRBV6-1 many NA TGTGCCAGCAGTGAAGGAACAGGGGAGGCCTACGAGCAGTACTTC CASSEGTGEAYEQYF
TRBJ2-7 TRBV18 once TRBD2 TGTGCCAGCTCACCCGGAGCGGGAACTTACTCCTACGAGCAGTACTTC CASSPGAGTYSYEQYF
TRBJ2-2 TRBV9 few NA TGTGCCAGCAGCACTGGGGGGAGTGCAACCGGGGAGCTGTTTTTT CASSTGGSATGELFF
TRBJ2-3 TRBV2 NA NA TGTGCCAGCAATGAGCAACTCTTGGGGGGTGGCACGCAGTATTTT CASNEQLLGGGTQYF
TRBJ1-1 TRBV7-9 few TRBD1 TGTGCCAGCACCCAGATAGGGGGCTATCACACTGAAGCCTTCTTT CASTQIGGYHTEAFF
TRBJ1-3 TRBV6-1 NA NA TGTGCCAGCACTACAGACATTCGGGGGTCCACCCAGTCTGGAAACACCATATATTTT CASTTDIRGSTQSGNTIYF
TRBJ2-7 TRBV6-2/TRBV6-3 few NA TGTGCCAGCAATTTGGGCTCCTACGAGCAGTACTTC CASNLGSYEQYF
TRBJ1-1 TRBV18 many NA TGTGCCAGCAGCCCCGGGGACACTGAAGCTTTCTTT CASSPGDTEAFF
TRBJ2-5 TRBV7-9 NA TRBD2 TGTGCCAGCAGCTTGCGAGCGGGAGGGCTGGAGACCCAGTACTTC CASSLRAGGLETQYF
TRBJ1-1 TRBV27 many NA TGTGCCAGCAGTTTATCGTCCGGGGGCACTGAAGCTTTCTTT CASSLSSGGTEAFF
TRBJ1-3 TRBV6-1 NA NA TGTGCCAGCACCTCCATCAGGGACTCTGGAAACACCATATATTTT CASTSIRDSGNTIYF
TRBJ1-5 TRBV28 many NA TGTGCCAGCAGTTTCGGACGGGCTGGAGGTAGTCAGCCCCAGCATTTT CASSFGRAGGSQPQHF
TRBJ2-5 TRBV7-9 many NA TGTGCCAGCACGGCCGGAACTAGTGCTTTCCGGGAGACCCAGTACTTC CASTAGTSAFRETQYF
TRBJ2-1 TRBV3-1 many NA TGTGCCAGCAGCCAAGAGATAGATGGGAAGCAGTTCTTC CASSQEIDGKQFF
TRBJ2-7 TRBV18 many NA TGTGCCAGCTCGGAGCTAGGCTCCTACGAGCAGTACTTC CASSELGSYEQYF
TRBJ1-1 TRBV7-2 many NA TGTGCCAGCAGTGAACTCCCCCGGAACACTGAAGCTTTCTTT CASSELPRNTEAFF
TRBJ2-5 TRBV6-2/TRBV6-3 many TRBD1 TGTGCCAGCAGTCCGGGACAGGGTCCCGCCCAAGAGACCCAGTACTTC CASSPGQGPAQETQYF
TRBJ1-5 TRBV6-5 NA NA TGTGCCAGCGGTAACGGGGGGAATCAGCCCCAGCATTTT CASGNGGNQPQHF
TRBJ2-1 TRBV9 NA TRBD2 TGTGCCAGCAGCGACCGGGGGGGGCTCAATGAGCAGTTCTTC CASSDRGGLNEQFF
TRBJ2-7 TRBV14 NA NA TGTGCCAGCAGCCATAGAACGACACTCTACGAGCAGTACTTC CASSHRTTLYEQYF
TRBJ2-1 TRBV20-1 NA NA TGCAGTGCTCAAGTGCTAGGGAGCTCCTACAATGAGCAGTTCTTC CSAQVLGSSYNEQFF
TRBJ2-1 TRBV20-1 NA TRBD2 TGCAGTGCAAATAAACCGGGGACTAGCGGGAGGGACTACAATGAGCAGTTCTTC CSANKPGTSGRDYNEQFF
TRBJ1-2 TRBV10-3 NA NA TGTGCCATCAGTGAGATCCCCGCGGATTCGAATGGCTACACCTTC CAISEIPADSNGYTF
TRBJ1-6 TRBV10-3 NA NA TGTGCCATCAGTGAGTCGATCCCAGGGAATTCACCCCTCCACTTT CAISESIPGNSPLHF
TRBJ2-1 TRBV7-9 many NA TGTGCCAGCAGCTTACAGGGTTTCGATGAGCAGTTCTTC CASSLQGFDEQFF